The sequence of this TCR beta chain was determined in a study of radiation and T cells in renal cell carcinoma. With respect to this clone: Its antigen is not known.

Measured with immunoSEQ multiplex PCR; TCRdb has only the in-frame clones, and not every one. The sample shows about 77,000 clones, 83% of them seen only once. CDR3 length: 14 amino acids. Germline lookup yields CDR1 LNHDA and CDR2 SQIVND (reference sequence). The V gene lost 2 bases and the J gene lost 1 base, with 9 bases spanning the gap. Time point specified: blood 4 weeks post-SBRT, at nephrectomy. This sample's treatment: 15 Gy SBRT to primary tumor, nephrectomy 4 weeks later. Nephrectomy followed 15 Gy stereotactic body radiation by 4 weeks. Study-level findings and limits: From baseline, blood top tumor clonotypes peaked at 2 weeks post-radiation.

The chain links TRBV19 to TRBJ2-7; either TRBD1 or TRBD2 may supply D (5 bases each). The input for sequencing was blood, taken from a patient whose treatment included radiotherapy and nephrectomy. This receptor was taken from a woman aged 55-75 years with renal cell carcinoma. CDR3 sequence reads: CASSIQGASYEQYF. Here the CDR3 DNA reads TGTGCCAGTAGTATACAGGGAGCGTCCTACGAGCAGTACTTC.